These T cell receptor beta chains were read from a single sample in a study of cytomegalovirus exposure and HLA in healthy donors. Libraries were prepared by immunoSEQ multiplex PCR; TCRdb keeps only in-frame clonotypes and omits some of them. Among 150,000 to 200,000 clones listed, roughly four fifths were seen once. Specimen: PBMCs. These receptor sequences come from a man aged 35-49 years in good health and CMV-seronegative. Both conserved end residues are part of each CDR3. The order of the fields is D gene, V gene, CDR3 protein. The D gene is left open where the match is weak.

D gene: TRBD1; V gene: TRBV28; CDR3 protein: CASRRDRGYNEQFF
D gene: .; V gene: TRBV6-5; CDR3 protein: CASSYSTGNTEAFF
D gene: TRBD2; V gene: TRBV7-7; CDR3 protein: CASSLGLAGHNERFF
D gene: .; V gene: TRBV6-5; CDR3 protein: CASSYSIGSFNEKLFF
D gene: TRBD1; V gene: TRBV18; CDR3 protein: CASSEDRDSPLHF
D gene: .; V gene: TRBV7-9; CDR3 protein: CASRIAGDTQYF
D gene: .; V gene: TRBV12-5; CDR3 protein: CASGLGRGLNTEAFF
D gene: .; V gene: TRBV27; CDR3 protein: CASKDPRVSNYGYTF
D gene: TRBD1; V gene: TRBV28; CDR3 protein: CASSPPNRQGDYGYTF
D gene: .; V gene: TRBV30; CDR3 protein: CAWSEQPEAFF
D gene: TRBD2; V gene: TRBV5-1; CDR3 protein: CASSTSGGAYEQYF
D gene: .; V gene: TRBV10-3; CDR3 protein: CATITNSSYEQYF
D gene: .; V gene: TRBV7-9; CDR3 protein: CASGGGSTQETQYF
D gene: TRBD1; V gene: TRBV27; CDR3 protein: CASRTDRDNEQFF
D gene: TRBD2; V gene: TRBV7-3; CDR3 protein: CASSLIGLAGGWTDTQYF
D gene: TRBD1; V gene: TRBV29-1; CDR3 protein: CSVEIGGGDTQYF
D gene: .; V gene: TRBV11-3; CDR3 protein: CASSLGGGCETAFF
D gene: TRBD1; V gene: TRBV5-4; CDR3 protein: CASSLPGQGYEQYF
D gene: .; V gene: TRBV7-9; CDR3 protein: CASSLVRGANNEQFF
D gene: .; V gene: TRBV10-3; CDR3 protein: CAISPVGGTGELFF
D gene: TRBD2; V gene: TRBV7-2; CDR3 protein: CASSFTSGTYEQYF
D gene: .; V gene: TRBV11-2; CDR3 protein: CASSLTPGGQPQHF
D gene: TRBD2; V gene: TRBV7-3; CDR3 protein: CASSSFSSGGETQYF
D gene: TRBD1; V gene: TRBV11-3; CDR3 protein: CASSAGQGVYEQYF
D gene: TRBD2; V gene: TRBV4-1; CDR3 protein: CASSQGPSGGVGETQYF
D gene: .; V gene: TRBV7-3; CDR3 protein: CASSFRTDNTGELFF
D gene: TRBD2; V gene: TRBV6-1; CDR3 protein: CASELAGGPLDTQYF
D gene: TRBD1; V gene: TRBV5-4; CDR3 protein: CASSYTGTGPTSSYNEQFF
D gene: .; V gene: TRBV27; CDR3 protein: CASSRTGPGELFF
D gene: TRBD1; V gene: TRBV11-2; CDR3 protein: CASTPTGLDLNTEAFF
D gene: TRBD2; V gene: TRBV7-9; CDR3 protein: CASEVSGGGTEQYF
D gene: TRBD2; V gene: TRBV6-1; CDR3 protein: CASNPAGGLDEQFF
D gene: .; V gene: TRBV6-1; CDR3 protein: CASSLQGYQPQHF
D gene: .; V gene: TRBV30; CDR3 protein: CAWSPEETQYF
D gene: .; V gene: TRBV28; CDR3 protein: CASMPGSYNSPLHF
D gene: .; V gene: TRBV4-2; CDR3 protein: CASSRSDEQYF
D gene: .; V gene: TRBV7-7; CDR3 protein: CASSYGQNNEQFF
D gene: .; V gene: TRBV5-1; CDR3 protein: CASSLRVDTQYF